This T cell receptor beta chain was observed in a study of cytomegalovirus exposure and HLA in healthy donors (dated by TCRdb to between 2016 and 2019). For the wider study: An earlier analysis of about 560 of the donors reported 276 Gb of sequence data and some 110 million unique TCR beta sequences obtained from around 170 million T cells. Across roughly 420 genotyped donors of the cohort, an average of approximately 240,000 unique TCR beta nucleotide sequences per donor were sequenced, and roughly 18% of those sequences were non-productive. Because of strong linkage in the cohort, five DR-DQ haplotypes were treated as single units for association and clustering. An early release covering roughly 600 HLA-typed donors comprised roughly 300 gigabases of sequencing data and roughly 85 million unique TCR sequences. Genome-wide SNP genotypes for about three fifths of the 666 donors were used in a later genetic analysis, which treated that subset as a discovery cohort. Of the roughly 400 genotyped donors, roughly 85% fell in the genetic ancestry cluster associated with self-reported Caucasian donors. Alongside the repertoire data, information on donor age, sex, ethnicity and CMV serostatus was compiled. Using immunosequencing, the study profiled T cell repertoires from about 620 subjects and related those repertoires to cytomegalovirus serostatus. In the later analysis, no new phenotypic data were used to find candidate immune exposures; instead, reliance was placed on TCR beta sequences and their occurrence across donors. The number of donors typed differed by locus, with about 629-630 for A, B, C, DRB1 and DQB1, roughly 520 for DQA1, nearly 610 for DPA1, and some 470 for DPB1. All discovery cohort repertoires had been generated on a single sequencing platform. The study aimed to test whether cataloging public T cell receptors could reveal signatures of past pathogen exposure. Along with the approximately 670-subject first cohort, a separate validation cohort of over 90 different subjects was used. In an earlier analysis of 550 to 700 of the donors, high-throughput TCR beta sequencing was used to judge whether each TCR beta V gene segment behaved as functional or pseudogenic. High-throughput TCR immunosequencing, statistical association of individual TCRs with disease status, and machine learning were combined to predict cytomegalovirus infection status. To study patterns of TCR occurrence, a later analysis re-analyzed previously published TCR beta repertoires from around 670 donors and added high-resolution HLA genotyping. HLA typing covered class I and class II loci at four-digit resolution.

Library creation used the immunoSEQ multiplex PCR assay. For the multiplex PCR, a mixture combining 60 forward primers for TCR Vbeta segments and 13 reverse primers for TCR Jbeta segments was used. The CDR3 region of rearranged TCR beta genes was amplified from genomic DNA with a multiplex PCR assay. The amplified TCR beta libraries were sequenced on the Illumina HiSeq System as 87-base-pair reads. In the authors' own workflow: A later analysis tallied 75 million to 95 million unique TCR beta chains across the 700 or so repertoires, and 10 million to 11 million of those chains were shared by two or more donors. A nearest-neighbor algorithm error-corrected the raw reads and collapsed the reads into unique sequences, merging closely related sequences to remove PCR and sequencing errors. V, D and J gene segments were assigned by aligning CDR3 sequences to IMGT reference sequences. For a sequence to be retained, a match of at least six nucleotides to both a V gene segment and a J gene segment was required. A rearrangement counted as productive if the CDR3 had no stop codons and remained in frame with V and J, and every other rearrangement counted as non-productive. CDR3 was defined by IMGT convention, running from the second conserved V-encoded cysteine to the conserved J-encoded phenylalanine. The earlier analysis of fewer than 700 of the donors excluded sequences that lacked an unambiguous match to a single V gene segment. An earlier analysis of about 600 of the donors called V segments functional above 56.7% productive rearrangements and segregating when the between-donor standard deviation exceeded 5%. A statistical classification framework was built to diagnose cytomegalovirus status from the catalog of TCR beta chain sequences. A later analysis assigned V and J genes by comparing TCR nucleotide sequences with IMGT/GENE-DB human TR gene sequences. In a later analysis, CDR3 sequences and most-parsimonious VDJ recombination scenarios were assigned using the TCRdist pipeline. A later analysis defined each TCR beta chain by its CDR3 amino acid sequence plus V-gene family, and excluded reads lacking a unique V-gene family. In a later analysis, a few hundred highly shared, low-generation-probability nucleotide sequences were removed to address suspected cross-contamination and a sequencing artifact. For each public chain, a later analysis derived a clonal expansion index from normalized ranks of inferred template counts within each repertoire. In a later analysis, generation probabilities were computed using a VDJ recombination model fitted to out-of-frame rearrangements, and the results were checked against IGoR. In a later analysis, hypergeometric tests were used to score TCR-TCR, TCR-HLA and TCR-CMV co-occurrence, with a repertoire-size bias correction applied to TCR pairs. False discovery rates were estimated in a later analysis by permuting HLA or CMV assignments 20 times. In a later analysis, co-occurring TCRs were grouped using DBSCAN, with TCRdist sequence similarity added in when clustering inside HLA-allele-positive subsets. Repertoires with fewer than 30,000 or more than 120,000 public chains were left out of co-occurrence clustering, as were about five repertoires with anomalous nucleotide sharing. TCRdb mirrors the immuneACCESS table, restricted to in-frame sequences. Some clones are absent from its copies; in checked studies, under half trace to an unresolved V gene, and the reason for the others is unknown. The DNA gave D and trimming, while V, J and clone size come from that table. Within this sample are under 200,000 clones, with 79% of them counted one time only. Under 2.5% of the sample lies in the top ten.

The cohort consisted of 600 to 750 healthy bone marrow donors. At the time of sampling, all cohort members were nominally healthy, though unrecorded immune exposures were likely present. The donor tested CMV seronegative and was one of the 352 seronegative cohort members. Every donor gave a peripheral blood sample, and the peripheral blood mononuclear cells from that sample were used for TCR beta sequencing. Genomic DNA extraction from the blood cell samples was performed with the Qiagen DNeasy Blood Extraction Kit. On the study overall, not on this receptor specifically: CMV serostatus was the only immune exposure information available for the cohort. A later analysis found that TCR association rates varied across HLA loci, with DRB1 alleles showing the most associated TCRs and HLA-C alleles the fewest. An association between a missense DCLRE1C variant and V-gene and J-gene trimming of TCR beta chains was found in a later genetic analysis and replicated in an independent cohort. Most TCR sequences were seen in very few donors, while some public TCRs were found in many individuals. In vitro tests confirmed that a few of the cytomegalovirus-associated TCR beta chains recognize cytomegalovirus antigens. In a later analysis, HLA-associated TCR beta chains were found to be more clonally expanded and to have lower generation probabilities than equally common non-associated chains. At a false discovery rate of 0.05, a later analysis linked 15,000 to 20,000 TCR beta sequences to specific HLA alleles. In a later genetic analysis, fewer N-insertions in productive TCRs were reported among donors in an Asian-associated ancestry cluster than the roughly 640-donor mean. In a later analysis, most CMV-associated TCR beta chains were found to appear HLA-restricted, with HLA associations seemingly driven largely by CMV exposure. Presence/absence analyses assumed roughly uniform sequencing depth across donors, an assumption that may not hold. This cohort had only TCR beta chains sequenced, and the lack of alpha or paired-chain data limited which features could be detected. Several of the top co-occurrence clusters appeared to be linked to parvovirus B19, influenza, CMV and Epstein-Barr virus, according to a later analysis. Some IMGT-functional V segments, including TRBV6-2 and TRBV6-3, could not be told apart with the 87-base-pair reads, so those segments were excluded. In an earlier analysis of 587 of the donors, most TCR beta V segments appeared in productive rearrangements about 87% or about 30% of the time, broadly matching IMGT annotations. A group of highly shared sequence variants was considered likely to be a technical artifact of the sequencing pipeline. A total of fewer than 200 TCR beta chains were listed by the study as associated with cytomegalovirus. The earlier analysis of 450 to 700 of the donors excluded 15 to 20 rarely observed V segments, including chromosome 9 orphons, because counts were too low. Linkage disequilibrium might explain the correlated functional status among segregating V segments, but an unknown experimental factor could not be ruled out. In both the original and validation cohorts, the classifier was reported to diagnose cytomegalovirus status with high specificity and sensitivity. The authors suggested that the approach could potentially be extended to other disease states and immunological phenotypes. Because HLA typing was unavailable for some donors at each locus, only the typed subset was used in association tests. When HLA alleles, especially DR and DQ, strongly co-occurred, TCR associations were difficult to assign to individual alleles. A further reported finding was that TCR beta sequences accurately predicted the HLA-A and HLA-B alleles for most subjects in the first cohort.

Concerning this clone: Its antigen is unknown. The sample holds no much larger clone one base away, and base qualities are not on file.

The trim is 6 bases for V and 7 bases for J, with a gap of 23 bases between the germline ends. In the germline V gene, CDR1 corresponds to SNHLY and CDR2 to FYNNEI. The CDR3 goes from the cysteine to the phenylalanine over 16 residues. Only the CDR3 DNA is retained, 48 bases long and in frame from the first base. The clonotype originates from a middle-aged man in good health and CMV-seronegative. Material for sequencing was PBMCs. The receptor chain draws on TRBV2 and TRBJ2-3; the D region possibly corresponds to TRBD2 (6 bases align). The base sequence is TGTGCCAGCAGGAAGGGTCGCGGGGCAGGAGGAAATACGCAGTATTTT. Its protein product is CASRKGRGAGGNTQYF. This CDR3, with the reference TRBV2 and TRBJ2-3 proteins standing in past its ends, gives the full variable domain EPEVTQTPSHQVTQMGQEVILRCVPISNHLYFYWYRQILGQKVEFLVSFYNNEISEKSEIFDDQFSVERPDGSNFTLKIRSTKLEDSAMYFCASRKGRGAGGNTQYFGPGTRLTVL.